The 14 T cell receptor beta chains given below trace back to one sample, sequenced in a study of blood T cell repertoires in COVID-19. Using immunoSEQ multiplex PCR, the repertoire was profiled, and TCRdb retains in-frame clones only, with some absent. The sample carries around 160,000 clones, around 80% recorded once. What was sequenced was peripheral blood. The receptors derive from a man aged 60-69 years with active or convalescent COVID-19.

This clone turned up a few times. This chain connects TRBV6-6 to TRBJ1-4; D gene ambiguous. CDR3 length: 12 amino acids. The germline gives CDR1 MNHNY, CDR2 SVGAGI (reference sequence). Trimming left V 4 bases short and J 9 bases short, with 9 bases between. The chain's CDR3 is CASSSEGQKLFF. The CDR3 coding sequence is TGTGCCAGCAGTTCGGAGGGTCAAAAACTGTTTTTT.

The gene calls are TRBV7-8 and TRBJ2-7, with a tentative D call TRBD2 (6 bases). CDR1 and CDR2 (germline): SGHVS, FQNEAQ. The CDR3 is 14 residues long. Trimming pared 4 bases from V and 2 bases from J, leaving 12 bases between. CDR3 DNA sequence: TGTGCCAGCAGCTCCCCGGGACTTACCTACGAGCAGTACTTC. Translating it yields CASSSPGLTYEQYF.

The V call is TRBV12-3 or TRBV12-4, the J call TRBJ1-2; TRBD1 matches 11 bases. This CDR3 region has 13 residues. J was trimmed by 7 bases and V by 4 bases; bases with no gene match: 2. The chain's CDR3 is CASSSGQGAGYTF. The DNA for the CDR3 is TGTGCCAGCAGTTCCGGACAGGGGGCTGGCTACACCTTC.

Remarks on this clone: This specimen includes other DNA sequences encoding the same CDR3. V gene TRBV18 combines with J gene TRBJ1-5; possible D gene TRBD1, 5 bases. The germline V and J ends were trimmed by 0 bases and 4 bases, with 7 bases remaining between them. CDR1 is KGHSH and CDR2 is LQKENI in the germline V gene. This CDR3 has 14 amino acids. The CDR3 loop reads CASSPPGGNQPQHF. For the CDR3, the DNA is TGTGCCAGCTCACCACCGGGGGGGAATCAGCCCCAGCATTTT.

Notes on this clone: Other DNA sequences within the sample encode an identical CDR3. The gene calls are TRBV3-1 (or the pseudogene TRBV3-2) and TRBJ2-3; 8 bases are a match to TRBD2. The CDR3 spans 13 residues. Per germline, CDR1 LGHDT and CDR2 YNNKEL (reference sequence). The V and J ends lost 4 bases and 3 bases, in that order; junction bases with no gene match: 0. CDR3 DNA: TGTGCCAGCAGCCCGGGGGGGACAGATACGCAGTATTTT. This gives the protein CASSPGGTDTQYF.

The gene calls are TRBV24-1 and TRBJ2-7; unclear D gene. Germline V lookup: CDR1 KGHDR, CDR2 SFDVKD. Between the trimmed V and J ends, which lost 4 bases and 3 bases, there was a span of 3 bases. The CDR3 has 11 amino acids. In nucleotides, the CDR3 is TGTGCCACCAGTGACCACTACGAGCAGTACTTC. Translated, it gives CATSDHYEQYF.

The rearrangement links TRBV2 to TRBJ1-3; 8 nucleotides line up with TRBD1. The CDR3 has 15 amino acids. Per germline, CDR1 SNHLY and CDR2 FYNNEI. V was pared by 0 bases and J by 2 bases, with 0 bases of the junction left unmatched. The CDR3 is CASSEATGAGNTIYF. The CDR3 DNA reads TGTGCCAGCAGTGAAGCGACAGGGGCTGGAAACACCATATATTTT. The whole variable domain, remainder taken from reference TRBV2 and TRBJ1-3, is EPEVTQTPSHQVTQMGQEVILRCVPISNHLYFYWYRQILGQKVEFLVSFYNNEISEKSEIFDDQFSVERPDGSNFTLKIRSTKLEDSAMYFCASSEATGAGNTIYFGEGSWLTVV.

The chain is built from TRBV9 and TRBJ2-2, with D hard to call. Germline V CDR1 and CDR2: SGDLS, YYNGEE. The CDR3 has 14 amino acids. The V gene lost 1 base and the J gene lost 3 bases, with 7 bases spanning the gap. CDR3 nucleotide sequence: TGTGCCAGCAGCGTACAAGCCCACACCGGGGAGCTGTTTTTT. This translates into CASSVQAHTGELFF.

This clone showed up just once. This chain joins TRBV4-3 and TRBJ2-5, with 13 bases lining up with TRBD2. In germline, CDR1 is LGHNA, CDR2 YSLEER. The CDR3 covers 16 residues. The V gene end was trimmed by 4 bases and the J gene end by 1 base; junction bases not matched to a gene: 3. The CDR3 loop reads CASSPGLAGVQETQYF. The CDR3 DNA reads TGCGCCAGCAGCCCTGGACTAGCGGGAGTCCAAGAGACCCAGTACTTC.

The CDR3: CASSLPTSGVNEQFF. For the CDR3, the DNA is TGTGCCAGCAGCCTCCCGACTAGCGGGGTCAATGAGCAGTTCTTC. The V and J genes are TRBV28 and TRBJ2-1; TRBD2 aligns across 11 bases. Per the germline V gene, CDR1 is MDHEN and CDR2 is SYDVKM. The junction had 7 bases not matched to a gene; V was cut back by 6 bases and J by 6 bases. The length of the CDR3 is 15 residues.

Here the CDR3 reads CASRTSTDTQYF. CDR3 coding DNA: TGTGCCAGCAGAACAAGCACAGATACGCAGTATTTT. This sequence joins TRBV6-5 and TRBJ2-3; D gene uncertain. V lost 6 bases and J 0 bases, leaving 4 bases between the germline ends. The V gene's germline CDR1 is MNHEY and CDR2 SVGAGI. The CDR3 totals 12 residues.

Here the CDR3 DNA reads TGCGCCAGCAGCCAAGTGGGTGGGACAGGGTACTATGGCTACACCTTC. Translated, it gives CASSQVGGTGYYGYTF. The rearrangement links TRBV4-1 to TRBJ1-2, with 9 nucleotides matching TRBD1. Germline CDR1 MGHRA, CDR2 YSYEKL. The CDR3 length is 16 residues. J lost 3 bases, V lost 1 base, and 6 bases had no gene match.

The rearrangement joins TRBV3-1 (or the pseudogene TRBV3-2) to TRBJ1-2; D gene ambiguous. V lost 4 bases, J lost 0 bases, and 6 bases lay in between. Germline CDR1 and CDR2: LGHDT and YNNKEL (reference sequence). CDR3 length: 13 residues. The chain's CDR3 is CASSRTSNYGYTF. DNA of the CDR3: TGTGCCAGCAGCCGTACTTCTAACTATGGCTACACCTTC.

This clone was seen only a few times. The J gene is TRBJ2-3, the V gene TRBV4-2; 9 bases are a match to TRBD2. The CDR3 contains 18 residues. J was trimmed by 3 bases and V by 4 bases; bases with no gene match: 14. Germline V gene data show CDR1 as LGHNA and CDR2 as YNFKEQ. CDR3 bases: TGTGCCAGCAGCCCGCGGGAAAGCGGGAGGCCCCATACAGATACGCAGTATTTT. Translated: CASSPRESGRPHTDTQYF.